This T cell receptor beta chain was observed in a study of blood T cell repertoires in COVID-19. CDR3 length: 16 amino acids. Trimming removed 0 bases from V and 4 bases from J, with 10 bases in between. Germline assignment: CDR1 LGHNA and CDR2 YNFKEQ. Original processing notes: Researchers report that nucleated cell counts were estimated from reference gene primer amplification. Sequencing was performed with immunoSEQ multiplex PCR; in TCRdb, only in-frame clones are kept and a portion is missing. The DNA gave D and trimming, while V, J and clone size come from that table. This table holds around 120,000 clones, around 79% found once.

The chain joins TRBV4-2 to TRBJ1-6; D unclear. The sample consisted of peripheral blood. This sequence originates from a man aged 65 to 85 with active or convalescent COVID-19. This CDR3 reads CASSQDEANYNSPLHF. CDR3 sequence (DNA): TGTGCCAGCAGCCAAGATGAGGCCAATTATAATTCACCCCTCCACTTT.